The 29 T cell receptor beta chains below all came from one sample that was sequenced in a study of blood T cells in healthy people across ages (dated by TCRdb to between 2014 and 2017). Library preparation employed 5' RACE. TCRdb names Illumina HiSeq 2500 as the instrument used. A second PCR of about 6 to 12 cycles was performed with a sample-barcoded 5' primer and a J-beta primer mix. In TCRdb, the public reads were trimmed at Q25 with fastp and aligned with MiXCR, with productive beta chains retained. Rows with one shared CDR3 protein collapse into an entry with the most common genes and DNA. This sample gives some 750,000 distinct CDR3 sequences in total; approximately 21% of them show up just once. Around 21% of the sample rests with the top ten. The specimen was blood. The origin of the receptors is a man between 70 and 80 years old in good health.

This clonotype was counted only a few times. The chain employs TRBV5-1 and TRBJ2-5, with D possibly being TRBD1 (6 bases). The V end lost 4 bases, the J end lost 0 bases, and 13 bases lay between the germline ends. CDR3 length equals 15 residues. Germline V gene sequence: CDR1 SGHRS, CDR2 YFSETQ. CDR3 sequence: CASSQGTSYQETQYF. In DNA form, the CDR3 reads TGCGCCAGCAGCCAAGGGACATCGTACCAAGAGACCCAGTACTTC.

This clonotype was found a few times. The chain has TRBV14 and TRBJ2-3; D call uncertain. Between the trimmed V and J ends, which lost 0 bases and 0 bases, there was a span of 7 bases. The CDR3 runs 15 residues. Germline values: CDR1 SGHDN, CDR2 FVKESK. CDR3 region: CASSQDRFSTDTQYF. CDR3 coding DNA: TGTGCCAGCAGCCAAGATCGGTTCAGCACAGATACGCAGTATTTT.

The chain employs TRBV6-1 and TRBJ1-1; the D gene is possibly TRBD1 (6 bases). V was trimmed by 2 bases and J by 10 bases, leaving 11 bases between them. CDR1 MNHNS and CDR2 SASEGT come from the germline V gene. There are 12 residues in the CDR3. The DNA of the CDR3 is TGTGCCAGCAGTGAAAGGCGGGGGCGAGCTTTCTTT. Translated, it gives CASSERRGRAFF.

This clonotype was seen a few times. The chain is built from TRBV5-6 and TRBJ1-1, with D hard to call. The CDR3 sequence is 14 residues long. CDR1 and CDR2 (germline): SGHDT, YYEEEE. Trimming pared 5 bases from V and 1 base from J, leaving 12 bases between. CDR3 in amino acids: CASRSGLRNTEAFF. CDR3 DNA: TGTGCCAGCAGGTCTGGATTAAGGAACACTGAAGCTTTCTTT. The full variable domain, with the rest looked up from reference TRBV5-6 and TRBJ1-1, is DAGVTQSPTHLIKTRGQQVTLRCSPKSGHDTVSWYQQALGQGPQFIFQYYEEEERQRGNFPDRFSGHQFPNYSSELNVNALLLGDSALYLCASRSGLRNTEAFFGQGTRLTVV.

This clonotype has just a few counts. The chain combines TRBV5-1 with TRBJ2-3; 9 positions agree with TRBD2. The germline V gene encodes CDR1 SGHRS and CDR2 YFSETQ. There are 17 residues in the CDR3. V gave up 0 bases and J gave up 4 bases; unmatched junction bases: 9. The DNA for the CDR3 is TGCGCCAGCAGCTTGGTAACTAGCGGGCTTACCTCAGATACGCAGTATTTT. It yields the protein CASSLVTSGLTSDTQYF.

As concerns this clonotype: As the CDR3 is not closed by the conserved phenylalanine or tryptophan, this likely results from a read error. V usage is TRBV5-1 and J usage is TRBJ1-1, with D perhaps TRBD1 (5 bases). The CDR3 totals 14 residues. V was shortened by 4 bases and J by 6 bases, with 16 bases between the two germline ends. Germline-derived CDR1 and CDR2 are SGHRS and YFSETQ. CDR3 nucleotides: TGCGCCAGCAGCCAGAGGGGCGGGGTGGCTGAAGCTTTCTCT. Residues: CASSQRGGVAEAFS.

CDR3: CTSSTGPNNEQFF. The CDR3 nucleotides read TGTACCAGCAGCACCGGGCCCAACAATGAGCAGTTCTTC. The chain carries TRBV7-2 and TRBJ2-7; D not certain. The J call may be wrong; the DNA end is better matched by TRBJ2-1. The germline V gene encodes CDR1 SGHTA and CDR2 FQGNSA. The CDR3 runs to 13 residues.

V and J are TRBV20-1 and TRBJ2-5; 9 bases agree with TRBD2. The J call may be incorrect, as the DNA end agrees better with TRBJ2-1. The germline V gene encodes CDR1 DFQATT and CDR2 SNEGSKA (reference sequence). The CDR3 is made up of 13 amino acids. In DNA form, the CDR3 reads TGCAGTGCTAGGGCGGGGGGGGTTGGAGAGCAGTTCTTC. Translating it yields CSARAGGVGEQFF.

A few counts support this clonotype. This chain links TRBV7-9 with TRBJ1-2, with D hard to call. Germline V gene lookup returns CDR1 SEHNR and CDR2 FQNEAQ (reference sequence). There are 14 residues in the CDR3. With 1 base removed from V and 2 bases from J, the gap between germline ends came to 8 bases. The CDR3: CASSLGRENYGYTF. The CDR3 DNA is TGTGCCAGCAGCTTAGGCCGAGAAAACTATGGCTACACCTTC. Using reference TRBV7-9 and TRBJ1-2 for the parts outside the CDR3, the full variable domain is DTGVSQNPRHKITKRGQNVTFRCDPISEHNRLYWYRQTLGQGPEFLTYFQNEAQLEKSRLLSDRFSAERPKGSFSTLEIQRTEQGDSAMYLCASSLGRENYGYTFGSGTRLTVV.

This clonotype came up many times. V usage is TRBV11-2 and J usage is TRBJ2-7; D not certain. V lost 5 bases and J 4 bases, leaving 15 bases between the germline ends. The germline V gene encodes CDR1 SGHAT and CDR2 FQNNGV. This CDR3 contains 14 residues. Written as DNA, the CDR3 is TGTGCCAGCAGCACGGACGGTTTTGGTTACGAGCAGTACTTC. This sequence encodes CASSTDGFGYEQYF.

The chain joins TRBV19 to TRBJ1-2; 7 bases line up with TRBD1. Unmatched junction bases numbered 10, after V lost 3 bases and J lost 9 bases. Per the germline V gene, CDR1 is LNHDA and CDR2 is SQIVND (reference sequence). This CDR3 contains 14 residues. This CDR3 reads CASSMARDSGSYTF. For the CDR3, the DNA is TGTGCCAGTAGTATGGCCCGGGACAGTGGCAGCTACACCTTC.

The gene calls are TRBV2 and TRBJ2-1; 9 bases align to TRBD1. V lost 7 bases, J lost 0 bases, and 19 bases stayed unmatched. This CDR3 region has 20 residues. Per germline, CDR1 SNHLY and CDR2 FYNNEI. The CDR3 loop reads CASTGTGYFSGSGSYNEQFF. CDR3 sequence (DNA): TGTGCCAGCACGGGGACAGGGTATTTTTCGGGTAGCGGCTCCTACAATGAGCAGTTCTTC.

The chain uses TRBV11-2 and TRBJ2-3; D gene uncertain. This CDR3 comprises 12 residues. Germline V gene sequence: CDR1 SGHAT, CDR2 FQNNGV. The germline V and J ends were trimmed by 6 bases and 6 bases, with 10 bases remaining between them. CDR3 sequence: CASRADGDTQYF. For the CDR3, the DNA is TGTGCCAGCAGGGCTGATGGGGATACGCAGTATTTT.

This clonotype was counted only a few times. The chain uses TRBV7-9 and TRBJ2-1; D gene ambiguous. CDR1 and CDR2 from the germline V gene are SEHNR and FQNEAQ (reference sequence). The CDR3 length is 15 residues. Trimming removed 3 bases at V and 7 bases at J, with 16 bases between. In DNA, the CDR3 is TGTGCCAGCAGCTTGAGCCTAGGAGTATCAAATGAGCAGTTCTTC. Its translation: CASSLSLGVSNEQFF.

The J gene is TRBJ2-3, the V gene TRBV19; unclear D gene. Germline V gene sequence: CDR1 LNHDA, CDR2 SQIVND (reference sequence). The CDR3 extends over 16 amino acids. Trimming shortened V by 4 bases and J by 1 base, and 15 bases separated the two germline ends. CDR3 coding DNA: TGTGCCAGTAGTACCCCGGGTGGAGTAGGCACAGATACGCAGTATTTT. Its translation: CASSTPGGVGTDTQYF. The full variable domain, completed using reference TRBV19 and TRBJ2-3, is DGGITQSPKYLFRKEGQNVTLSCEQNLNHDAMYWYRQDPGQGLRLIYYSQIVNDFQKGDIAEGYSVSREKKESFPLTVTSAQKNPTAFYLCASSTPGGVGTDTQYFGPGTRLTVL.

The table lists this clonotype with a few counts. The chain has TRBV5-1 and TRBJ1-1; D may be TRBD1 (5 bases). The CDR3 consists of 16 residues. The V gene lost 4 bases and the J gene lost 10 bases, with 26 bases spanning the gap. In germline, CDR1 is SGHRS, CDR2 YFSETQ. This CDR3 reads CASSDNPGASPAGAFF. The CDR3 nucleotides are TGCGCCAGCAGCGACAATCCCGGGGCCAGTCCCGCAGGAGCTTTCTTT.

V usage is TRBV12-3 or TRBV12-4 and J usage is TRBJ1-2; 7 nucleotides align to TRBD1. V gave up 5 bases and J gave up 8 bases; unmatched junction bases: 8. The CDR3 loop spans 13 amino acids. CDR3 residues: CASSRPTGRGYTF. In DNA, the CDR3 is TGTGCCAGCAGTCGCCCGACAGGGCGGGGCTACACCTTC.

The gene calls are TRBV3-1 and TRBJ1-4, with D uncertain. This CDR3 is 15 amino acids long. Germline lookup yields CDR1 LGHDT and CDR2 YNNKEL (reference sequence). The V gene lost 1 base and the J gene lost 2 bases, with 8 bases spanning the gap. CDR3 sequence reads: CASSQGPGTNEKLFF. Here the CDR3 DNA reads TGTGCCAGCAGCCAAGGACCGGGGACTAATGAAAAACTGTTTTTT.

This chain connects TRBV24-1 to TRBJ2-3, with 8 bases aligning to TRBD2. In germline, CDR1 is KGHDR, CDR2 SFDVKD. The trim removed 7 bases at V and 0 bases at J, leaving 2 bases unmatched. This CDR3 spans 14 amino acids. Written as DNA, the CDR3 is TGTGCCACCAGGACTAGCGCAAGCACAGATACGCAGTATTTT. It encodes CATRTSASTDTQYF.

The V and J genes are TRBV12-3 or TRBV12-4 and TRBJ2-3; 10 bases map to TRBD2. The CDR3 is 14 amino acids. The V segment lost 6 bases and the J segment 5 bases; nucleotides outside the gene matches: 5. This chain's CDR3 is CASRIAGGRDTQYF. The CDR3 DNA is TGTGCCAGCAGAATAGCGGGGGGCCGAGATACGCAGTATTTT.

The CDR3 is CASKKERVTEAFF. The CDR3 nucleotides read TGTGCCAGTAAAAAGGAAAGGGTCACTGAAGCTTTCTTT. The genes are TRBV19 and TRBJ1-1; the D is unclear. V was cut by 7 bases and J by 4 bases, with 13 bases left in between. The length of the CDR3 is 13 residues. Germline CDR1 reads LNHDA; CDR2 reads SQIVND (reference sequence).

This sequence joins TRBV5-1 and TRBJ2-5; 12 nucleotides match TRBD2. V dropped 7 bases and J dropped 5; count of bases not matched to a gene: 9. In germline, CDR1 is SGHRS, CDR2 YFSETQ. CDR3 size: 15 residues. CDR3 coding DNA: TGCGCCAGCGCTTGGACTAGCGGGAAGGGGGAGACCCAGTACTTC. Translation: CASAWTSGKGETQYF.

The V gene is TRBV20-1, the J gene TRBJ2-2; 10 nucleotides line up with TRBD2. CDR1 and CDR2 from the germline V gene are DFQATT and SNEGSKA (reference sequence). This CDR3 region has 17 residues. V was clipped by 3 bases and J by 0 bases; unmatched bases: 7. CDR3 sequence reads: CSARPASGRANTGELFF. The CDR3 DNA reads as TGCAGTGCTAGGCCGGCCAGCGGGAGGGCGAACACCGGGGAGCTGTTTTTT.

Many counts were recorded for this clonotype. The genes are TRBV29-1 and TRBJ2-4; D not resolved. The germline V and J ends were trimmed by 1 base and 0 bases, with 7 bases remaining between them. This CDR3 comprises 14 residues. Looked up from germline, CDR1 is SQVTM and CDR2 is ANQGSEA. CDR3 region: CSVEAALAKNIQYF. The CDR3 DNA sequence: TGCAGCGTTGAAGCGGCTCTAGCCAAAAACATTCAGTACTTC.

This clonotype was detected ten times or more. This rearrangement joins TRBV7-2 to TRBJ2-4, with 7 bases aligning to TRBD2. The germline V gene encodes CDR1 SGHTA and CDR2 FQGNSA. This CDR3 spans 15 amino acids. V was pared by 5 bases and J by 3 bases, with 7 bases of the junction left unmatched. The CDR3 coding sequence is TGTGCCAGCAGCCCGGGAGGCGCGGGCAAAAACATTCAGTACTTC. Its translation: CASSPGGAGKNIQYF. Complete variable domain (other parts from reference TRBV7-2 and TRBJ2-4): GAGVSQSPSNKVTEKGKDVELRCDPISGHTALYWYRQSLGQGLEFLIYFQGNSAPDKSGLPSDRFSAERTGGSVSTLTIQRTQQEDSAVYLCASSPGGAGKNIQYFGAGTRLSVL.

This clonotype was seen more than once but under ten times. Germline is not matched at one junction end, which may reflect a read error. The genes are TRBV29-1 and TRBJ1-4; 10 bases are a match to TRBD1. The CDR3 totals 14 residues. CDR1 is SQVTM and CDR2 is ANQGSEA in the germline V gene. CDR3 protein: CSVGRDRGGEELFF. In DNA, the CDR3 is TGCAGCGTTGGCCGGGACAGGGGTGGTGAAGAACTGTTTTTT.

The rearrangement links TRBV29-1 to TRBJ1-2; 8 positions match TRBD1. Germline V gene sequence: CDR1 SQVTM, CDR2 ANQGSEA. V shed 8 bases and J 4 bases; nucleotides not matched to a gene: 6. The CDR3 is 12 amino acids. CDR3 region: CSLLTGVYGYTF. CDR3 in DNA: TGCAGCCTTTTGACAGGGGTCTATGGCTACACCTTC.

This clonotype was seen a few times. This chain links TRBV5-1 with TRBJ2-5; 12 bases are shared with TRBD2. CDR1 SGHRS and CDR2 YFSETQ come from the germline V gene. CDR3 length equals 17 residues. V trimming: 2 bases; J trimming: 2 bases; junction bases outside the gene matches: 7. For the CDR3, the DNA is TGCGCCAGCAGCTTACGGACTAGCGGGGATCGACAAGAGACCCAGTACTTC. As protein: CASSLRTSGDRQETQYF.

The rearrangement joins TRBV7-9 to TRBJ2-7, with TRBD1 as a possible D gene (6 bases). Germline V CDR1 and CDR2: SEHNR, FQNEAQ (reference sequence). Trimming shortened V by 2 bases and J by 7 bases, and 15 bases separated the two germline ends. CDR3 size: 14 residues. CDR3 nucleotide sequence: TGTGCCAGCAGCTTACAGGGGTCAGTTGGGGAGCAGTACTTC. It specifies CASSLQGSVGEQYF.